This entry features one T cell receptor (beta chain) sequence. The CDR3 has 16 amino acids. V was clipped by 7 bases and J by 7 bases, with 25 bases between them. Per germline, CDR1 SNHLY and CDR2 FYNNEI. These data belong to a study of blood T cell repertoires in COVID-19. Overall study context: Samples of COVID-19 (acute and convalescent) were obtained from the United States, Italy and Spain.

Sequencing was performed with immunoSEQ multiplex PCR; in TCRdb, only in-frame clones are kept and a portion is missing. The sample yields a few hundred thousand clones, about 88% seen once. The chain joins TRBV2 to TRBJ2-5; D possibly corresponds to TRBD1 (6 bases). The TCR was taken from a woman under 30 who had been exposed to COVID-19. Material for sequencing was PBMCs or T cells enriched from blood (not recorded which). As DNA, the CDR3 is TGTGCCAGCATTGAGGAAGAGGTAGGGGGTTTCGCGACCCAGTACTTC. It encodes CASIEEEVGGFATQYF.